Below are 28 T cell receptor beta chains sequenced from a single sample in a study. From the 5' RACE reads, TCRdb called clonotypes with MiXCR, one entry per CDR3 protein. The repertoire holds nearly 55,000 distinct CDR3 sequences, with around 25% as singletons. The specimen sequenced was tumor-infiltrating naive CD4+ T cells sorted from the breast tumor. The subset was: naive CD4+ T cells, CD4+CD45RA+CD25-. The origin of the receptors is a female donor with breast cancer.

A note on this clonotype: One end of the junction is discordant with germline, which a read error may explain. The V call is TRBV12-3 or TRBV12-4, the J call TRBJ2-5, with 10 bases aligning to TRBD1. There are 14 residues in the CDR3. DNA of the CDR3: TGTGCCAGCAGTTTGACAGGGGGCCAACAGACCCAGTACTTC. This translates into CASSLTGGQQTQYF.

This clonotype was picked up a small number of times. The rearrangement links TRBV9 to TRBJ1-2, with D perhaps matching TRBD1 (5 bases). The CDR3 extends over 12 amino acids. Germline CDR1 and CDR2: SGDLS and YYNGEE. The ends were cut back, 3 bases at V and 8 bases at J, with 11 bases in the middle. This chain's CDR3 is CASSESYRGYTF. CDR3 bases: TGTGCCAGCAGCGAGAGTTACAGGGGCTACACCTTC.

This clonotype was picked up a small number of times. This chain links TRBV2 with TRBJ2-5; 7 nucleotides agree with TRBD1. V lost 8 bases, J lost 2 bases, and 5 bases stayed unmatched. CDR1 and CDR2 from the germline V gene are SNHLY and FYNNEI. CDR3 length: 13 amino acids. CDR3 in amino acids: CASVRGQQETQYF. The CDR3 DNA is TGTGCCAGCGTGAGGGGACAGCAAGAGACCCAGTACTTC.

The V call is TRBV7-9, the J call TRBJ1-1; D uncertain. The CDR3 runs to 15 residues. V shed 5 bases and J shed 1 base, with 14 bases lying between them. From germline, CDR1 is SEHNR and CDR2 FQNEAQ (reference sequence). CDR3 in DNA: TGTGCCAGCAGCCCCGGCAAGAGGGAGAACACTGAAGCTTTCTTT. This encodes CASSPGKRENTEAFF. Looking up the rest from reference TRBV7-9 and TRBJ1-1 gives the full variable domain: DTGVSQNPRHKITKRGQNVTFRCDPISEHNRLYWYRQTLGQGPEFLTYFQNEAQLEKSRLLSDRFSAERPKGSFSTLEIQRTEQGDSAMYLCASSPGKRENTEAFFGQGTRLTVV.

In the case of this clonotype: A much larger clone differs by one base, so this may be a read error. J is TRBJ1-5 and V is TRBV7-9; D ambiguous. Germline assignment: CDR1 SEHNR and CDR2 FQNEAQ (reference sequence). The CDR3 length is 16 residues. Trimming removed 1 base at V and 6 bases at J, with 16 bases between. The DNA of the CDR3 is TGTGCCAGCAGCTTAGTGGCAGGTTATGGTAGTCAGCCCCAGCATTTT. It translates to CASSLVAGYGSQPQHF.

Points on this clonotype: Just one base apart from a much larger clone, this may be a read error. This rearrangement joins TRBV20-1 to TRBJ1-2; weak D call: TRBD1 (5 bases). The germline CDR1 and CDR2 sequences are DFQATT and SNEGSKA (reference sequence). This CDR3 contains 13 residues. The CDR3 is CSARDPGGGGCTF. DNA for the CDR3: TGCAGTGCTAGAGATCCGGGTGGGGGTGGCTGCACCTTC.

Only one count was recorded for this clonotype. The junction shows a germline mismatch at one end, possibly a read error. The CDR3 loop is CASSPGNANTGELFF. In nucleotides, the CDR3 is TGTGCTAGCAGTCCCGGGAACGCGAACACCGGGGAGCTGTTTTTT. V usage is TRBV6-2 or TRBV6-3 and J usage is TRBJ2-2; D possibly corresponds to TRBD2 (5 bases). Germline V gene lookup returns CDR1 MNHEY and CDR2 SVGEGT. The CDR3 is 15 amino acids.

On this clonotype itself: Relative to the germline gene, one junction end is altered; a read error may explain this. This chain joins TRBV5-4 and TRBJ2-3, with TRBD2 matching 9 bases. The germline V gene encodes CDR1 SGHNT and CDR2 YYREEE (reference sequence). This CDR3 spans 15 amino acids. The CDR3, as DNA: TGTGCCAGCAGCTTTAGCGGGAGAAGGCCAGATATGCAGTATTTT. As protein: CASSFSGRRPDMQYF.

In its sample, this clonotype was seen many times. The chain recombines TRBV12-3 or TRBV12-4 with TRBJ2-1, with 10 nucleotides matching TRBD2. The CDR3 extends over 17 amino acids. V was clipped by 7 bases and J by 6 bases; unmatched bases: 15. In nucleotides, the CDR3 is TGTGCCAGCACAGCGGGAGGGCACGTGAAGTTGGGCAATGAGCAGTTCTTC. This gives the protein CASTAGGHVKLGNEQFF.

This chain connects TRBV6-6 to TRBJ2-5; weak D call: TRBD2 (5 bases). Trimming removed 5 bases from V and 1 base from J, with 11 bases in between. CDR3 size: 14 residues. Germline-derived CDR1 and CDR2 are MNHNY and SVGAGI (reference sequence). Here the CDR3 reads CASSGLAGQETQYF. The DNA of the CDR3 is TGTGCCAGCAGTGGCCTAGCAGGCCAAGAGACCCAGTACTTC.

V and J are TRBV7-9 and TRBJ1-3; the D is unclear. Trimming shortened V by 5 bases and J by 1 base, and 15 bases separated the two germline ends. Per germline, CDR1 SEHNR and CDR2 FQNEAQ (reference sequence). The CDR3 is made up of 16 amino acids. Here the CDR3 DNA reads TGTGCCAGCAGCCCCAGTATACTGGTGTCTGGAAACACCATATATTTT. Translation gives CASSPSILVSGNTIYF.

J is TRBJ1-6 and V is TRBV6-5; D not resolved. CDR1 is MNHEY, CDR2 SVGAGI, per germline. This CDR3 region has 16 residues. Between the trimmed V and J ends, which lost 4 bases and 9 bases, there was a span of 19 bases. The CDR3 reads CASSSKAGSMGSPLHF. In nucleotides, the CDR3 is TGTGCCAGCAGTTCCAAGGCGGGGTCTATGGGTTCACCCCTCCACTTT.

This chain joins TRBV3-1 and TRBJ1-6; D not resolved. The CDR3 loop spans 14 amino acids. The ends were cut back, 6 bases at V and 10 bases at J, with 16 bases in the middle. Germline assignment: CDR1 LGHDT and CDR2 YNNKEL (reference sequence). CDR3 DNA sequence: TGTGCCAGCAGTCCGGGGAACACACGCTCACCCCTCCACTTT. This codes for CASSPGNTRSPLHF.

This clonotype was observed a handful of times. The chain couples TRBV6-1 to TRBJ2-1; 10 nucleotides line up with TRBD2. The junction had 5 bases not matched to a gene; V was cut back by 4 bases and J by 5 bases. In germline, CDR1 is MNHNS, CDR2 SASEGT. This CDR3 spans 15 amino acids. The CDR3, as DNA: TGTGCCAGCAGTGTTGGACTAGCGGTCGACAATGAGCAGTTCTTC. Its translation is CASSVGLAVDNEQFF.

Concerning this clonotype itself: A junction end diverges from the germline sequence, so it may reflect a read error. The CDR3 sequence is CASSRSAGAYGQYF. DNA for the CDR3: TGTGCCAGCAGCCGCTCGGCGGGGGCTTACGGGCAGTACTTC. The J gene is TRBJ2-7, the V gene TRBV4-2; D is perhaps TRBD2 (7 bases). CDR1 and CDR2 (germline): LGHNA, YNFKEQ. This CDR3 is built from 14 residues.

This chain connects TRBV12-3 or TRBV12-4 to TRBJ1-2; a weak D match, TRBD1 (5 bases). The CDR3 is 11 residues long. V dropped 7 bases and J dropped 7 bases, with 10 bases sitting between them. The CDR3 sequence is CASNSRAGYTF. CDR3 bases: TGTGCCAGCAACTCCAGGGCTGGCTACACCTTC.

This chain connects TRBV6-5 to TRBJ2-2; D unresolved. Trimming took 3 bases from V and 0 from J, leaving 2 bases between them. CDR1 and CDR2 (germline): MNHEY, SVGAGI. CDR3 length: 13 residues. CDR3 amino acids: CASSYTNTGELFF. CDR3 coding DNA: TGTGCCAGCAGTTATACGAACACCGGGGAGCTGTTTTTT.

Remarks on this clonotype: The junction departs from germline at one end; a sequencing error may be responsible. CDR3 sequence reads: CASSRVAGDAQYF. DNA of the CDR3: TGTGCCAGCAGCCGAGTAGCGGGAGATGCGCAGTATTTT. The chain recombines TRBV7-9 with TRBJ2-3; 9 nucleotides match TRBD2. CDR1 and CDR2 from the germline V gene are SEHNR and FQNEAQ (reference sequence). The CDR3 extends over 13 amino acids.

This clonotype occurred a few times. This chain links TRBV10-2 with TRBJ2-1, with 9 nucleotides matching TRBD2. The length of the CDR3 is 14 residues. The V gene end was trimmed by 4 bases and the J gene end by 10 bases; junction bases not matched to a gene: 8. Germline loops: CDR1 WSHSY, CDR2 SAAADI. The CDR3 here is CASSVGGRVGEQFF. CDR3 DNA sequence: TGCGCCAGCAGTGTTGGCGGGAGGGTAGGGGAGCAGTTCTTC.

The CDR3 spells CASSINRDRDNYGYTF. The DNA for the CDR3 is TGCGCCAGCAGCATTAACCGGGACAGGGACAACTATGGCTACACCTTC. The chain recombines TRBV5-1 with TRBJ1-2, with 9 bases that match TRBD1. J gave up 2 bases and V 4 bases, and 9 bases lay outside the gene matches. Germline CDR1 reads SGHRS; CDR2 reads YFSETQ. CDR3 length: 16 residues. The full variable domain, in which reference TRBV5-1 and TRBJ1-2 provide the parts outside the CDR3, is KAGVTQTPRYLIKTRGQQVTLSCSPISGHRSVSWYQQTPGQGLQFLFEYFSETQRNKGNFPGRFSGRQFSNSRSEMNVSTLELGDSALYLCASSINRDRDNYGYTFGSGTRLTVV.

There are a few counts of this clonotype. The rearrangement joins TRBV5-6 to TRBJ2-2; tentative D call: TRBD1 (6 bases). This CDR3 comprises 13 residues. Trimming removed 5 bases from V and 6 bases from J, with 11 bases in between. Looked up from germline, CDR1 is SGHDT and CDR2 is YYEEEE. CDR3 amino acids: CASRPDSSGELFF. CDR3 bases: TGTGCCAGCAGACCGGACAGTTCCGGGGAGCTGTTTTTT.

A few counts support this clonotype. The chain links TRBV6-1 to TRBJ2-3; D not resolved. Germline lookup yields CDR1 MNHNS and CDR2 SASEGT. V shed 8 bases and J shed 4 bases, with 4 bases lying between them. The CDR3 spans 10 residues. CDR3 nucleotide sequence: TGTGCCAGCTATGCAGATACGCAGTATTTT. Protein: CASYADTQYF.

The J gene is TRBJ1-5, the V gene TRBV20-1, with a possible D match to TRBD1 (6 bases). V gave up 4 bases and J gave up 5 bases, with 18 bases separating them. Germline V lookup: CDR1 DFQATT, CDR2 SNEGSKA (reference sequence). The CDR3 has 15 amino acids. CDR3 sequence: CSATRDPGEHQPQHF. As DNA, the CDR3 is TGCAGTGCTACCAGGGACCCAGGGGAGCATCAGCCCCAGCATTTT.

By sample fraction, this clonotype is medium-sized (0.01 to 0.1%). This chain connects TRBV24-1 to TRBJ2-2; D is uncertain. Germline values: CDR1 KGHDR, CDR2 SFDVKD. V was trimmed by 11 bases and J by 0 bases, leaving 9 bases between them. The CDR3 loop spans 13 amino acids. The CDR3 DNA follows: TGTGCCATCCGCAGCCCGAACACCGGGGAGCTGTTTTTT. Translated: CAIRSPNTGELFF.

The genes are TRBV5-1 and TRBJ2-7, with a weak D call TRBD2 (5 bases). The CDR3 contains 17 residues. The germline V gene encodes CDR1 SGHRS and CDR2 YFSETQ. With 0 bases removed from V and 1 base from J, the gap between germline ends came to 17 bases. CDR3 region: CASSLVPVGGRSYEQYF. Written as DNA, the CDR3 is TGCGCCAGCAGCTTGGTTCCGGTGGGCGGGCGATCCTACGAGCAGTACTTC.

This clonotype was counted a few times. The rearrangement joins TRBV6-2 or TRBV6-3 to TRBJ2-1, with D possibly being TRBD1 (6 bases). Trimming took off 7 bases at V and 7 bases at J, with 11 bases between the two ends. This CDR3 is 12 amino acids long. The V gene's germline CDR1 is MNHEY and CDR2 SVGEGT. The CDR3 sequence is CASTDRGNEQFF. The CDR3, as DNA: TGTGCCAGCACCGATAGGGGGAATGAGCAGTTCTTC.

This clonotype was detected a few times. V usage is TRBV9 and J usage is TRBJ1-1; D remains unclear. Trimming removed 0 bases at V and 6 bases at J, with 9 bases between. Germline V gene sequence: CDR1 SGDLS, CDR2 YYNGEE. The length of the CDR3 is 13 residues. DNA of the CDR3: TGTGCCAGCAGCGTAGACGGGTTGGCTGAAGCTTTCTTT. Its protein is CASSVDGLAEAFF.

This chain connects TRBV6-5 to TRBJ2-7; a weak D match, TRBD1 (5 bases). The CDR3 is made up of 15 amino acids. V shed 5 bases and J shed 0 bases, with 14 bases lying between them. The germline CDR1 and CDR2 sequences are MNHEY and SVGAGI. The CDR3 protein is CASSTTARSSYEQYF. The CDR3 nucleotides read TGTGCCAGCAGTACGACAGCCCGCAGCTCCTACGAGCAGTACTTC.